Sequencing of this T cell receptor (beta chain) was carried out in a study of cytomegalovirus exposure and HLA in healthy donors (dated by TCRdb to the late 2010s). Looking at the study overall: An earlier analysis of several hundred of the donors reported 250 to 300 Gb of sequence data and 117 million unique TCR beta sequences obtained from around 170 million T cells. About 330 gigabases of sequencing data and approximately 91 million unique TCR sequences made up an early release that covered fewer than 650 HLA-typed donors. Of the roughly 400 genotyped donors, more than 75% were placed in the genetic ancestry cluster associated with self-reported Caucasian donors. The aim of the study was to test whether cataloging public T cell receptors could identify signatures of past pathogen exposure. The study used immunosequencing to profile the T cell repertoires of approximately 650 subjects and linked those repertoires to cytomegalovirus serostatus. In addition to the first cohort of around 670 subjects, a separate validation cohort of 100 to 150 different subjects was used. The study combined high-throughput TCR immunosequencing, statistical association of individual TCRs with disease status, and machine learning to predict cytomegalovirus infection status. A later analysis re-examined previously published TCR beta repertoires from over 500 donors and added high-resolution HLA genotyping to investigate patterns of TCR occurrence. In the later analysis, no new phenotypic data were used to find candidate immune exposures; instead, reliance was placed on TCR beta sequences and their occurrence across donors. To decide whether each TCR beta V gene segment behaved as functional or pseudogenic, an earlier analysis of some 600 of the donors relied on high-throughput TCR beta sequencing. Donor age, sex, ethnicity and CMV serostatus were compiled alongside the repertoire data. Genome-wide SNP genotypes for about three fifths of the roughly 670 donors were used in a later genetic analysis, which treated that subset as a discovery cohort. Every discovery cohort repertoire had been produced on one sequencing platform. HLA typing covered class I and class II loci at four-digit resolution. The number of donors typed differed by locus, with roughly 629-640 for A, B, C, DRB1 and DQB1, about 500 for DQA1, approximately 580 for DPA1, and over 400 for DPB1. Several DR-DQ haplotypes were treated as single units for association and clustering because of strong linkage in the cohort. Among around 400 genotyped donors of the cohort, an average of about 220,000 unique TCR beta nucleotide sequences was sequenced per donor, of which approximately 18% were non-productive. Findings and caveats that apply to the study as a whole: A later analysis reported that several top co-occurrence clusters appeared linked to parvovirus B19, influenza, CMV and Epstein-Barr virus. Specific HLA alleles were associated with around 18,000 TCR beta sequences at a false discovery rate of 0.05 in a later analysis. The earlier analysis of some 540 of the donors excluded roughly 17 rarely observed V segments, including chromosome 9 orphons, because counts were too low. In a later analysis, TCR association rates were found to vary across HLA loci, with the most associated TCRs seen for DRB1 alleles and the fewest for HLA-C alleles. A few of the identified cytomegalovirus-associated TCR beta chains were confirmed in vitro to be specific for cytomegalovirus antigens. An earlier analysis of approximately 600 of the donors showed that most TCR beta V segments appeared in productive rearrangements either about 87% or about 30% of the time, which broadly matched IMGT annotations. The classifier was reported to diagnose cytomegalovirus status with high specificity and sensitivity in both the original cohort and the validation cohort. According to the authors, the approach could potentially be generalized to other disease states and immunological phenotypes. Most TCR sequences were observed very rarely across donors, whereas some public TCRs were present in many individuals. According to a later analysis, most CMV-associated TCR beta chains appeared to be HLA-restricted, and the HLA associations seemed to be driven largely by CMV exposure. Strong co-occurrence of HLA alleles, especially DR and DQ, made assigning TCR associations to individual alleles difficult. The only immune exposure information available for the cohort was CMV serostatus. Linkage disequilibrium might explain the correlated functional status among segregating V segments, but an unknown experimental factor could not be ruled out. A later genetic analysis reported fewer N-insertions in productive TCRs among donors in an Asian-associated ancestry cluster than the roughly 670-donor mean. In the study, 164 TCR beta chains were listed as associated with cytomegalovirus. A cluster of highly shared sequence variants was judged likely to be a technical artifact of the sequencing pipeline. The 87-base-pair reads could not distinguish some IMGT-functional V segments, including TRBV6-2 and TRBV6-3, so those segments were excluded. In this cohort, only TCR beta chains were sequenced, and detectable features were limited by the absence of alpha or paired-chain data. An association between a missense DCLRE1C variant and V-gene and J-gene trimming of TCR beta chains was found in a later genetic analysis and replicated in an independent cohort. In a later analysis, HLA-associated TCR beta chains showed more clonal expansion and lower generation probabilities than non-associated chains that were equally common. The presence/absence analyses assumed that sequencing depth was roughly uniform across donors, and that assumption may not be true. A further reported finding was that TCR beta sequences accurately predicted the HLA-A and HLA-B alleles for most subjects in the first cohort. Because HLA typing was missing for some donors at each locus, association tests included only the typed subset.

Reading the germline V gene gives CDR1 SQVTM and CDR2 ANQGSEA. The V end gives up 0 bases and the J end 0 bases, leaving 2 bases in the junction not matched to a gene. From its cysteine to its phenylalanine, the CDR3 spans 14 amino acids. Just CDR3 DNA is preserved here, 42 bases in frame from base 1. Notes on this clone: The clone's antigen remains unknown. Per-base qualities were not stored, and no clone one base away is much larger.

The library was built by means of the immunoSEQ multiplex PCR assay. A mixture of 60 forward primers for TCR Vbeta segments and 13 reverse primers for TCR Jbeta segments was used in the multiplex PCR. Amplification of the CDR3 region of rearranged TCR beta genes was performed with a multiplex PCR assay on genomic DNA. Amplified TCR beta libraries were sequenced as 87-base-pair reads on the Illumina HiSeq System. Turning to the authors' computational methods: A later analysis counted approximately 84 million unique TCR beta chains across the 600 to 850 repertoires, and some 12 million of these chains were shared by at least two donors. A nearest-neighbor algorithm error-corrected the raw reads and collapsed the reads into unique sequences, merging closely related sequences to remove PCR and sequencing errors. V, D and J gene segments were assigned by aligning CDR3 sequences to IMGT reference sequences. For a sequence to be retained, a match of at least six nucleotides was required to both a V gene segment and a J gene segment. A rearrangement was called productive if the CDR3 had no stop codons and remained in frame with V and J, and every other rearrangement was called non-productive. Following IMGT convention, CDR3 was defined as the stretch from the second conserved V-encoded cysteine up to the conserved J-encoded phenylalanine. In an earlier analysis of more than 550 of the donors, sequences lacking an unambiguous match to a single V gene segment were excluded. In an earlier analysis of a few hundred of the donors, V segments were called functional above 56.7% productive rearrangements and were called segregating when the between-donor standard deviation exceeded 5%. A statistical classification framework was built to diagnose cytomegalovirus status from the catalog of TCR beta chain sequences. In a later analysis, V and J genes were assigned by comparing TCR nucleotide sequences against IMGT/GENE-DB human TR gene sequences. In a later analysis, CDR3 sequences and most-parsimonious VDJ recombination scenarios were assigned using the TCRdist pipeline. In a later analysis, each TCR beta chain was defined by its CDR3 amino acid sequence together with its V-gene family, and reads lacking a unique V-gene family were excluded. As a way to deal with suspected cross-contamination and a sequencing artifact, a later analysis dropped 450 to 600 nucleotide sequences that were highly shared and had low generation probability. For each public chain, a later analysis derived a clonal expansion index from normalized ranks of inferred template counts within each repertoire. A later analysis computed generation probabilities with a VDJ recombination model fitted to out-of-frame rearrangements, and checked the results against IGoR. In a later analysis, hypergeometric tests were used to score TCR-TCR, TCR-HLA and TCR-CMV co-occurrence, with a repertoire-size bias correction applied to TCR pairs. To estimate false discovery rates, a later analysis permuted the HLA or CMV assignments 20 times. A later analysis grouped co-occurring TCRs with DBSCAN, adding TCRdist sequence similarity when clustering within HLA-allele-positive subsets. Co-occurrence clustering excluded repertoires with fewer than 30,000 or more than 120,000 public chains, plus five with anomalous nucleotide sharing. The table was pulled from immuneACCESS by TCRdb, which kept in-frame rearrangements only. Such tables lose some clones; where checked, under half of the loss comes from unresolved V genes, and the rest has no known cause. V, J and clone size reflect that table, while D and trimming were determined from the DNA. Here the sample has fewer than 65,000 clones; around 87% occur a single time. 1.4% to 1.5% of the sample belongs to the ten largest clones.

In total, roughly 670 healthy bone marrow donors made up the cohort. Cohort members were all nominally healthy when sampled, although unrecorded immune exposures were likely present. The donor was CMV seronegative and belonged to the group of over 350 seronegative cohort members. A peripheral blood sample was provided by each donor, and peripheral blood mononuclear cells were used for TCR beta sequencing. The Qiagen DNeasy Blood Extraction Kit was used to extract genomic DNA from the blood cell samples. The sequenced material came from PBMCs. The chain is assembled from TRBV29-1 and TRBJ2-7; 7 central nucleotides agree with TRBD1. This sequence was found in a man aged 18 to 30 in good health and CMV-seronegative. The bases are TGCAGCGTTGAAGATACAGGGGCCTCCTACGAGCAGTACTTC. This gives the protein CSVEDTGASYEQYF.